The clone carrying this TCR beta chain is a singleton in its sample. These data are taken from a study of shared clonotypes between healthy human individuals. Study details: The donors, a couple of women and a few men, were aged 18 to 49.

Clones were read by immunoSEQ multiplex PCR, and TCRdb kept only the in-frame ones, dropping some. This sample carries 600,000 to 750,000 clones, less than 80% of them seen once, and the ten largest clones take approximately 1.8%. Donation came from healthy HIV-negative adults that had no recent acute infections or vaccinations. The CD4+ fraction was divided into a CD45RA+ naive subset and a CD45RA-negative memory subset. Per germline, CDR1 KGHSH and CDR2 LQKENI. The V gene lost 5 bases and the J gene lost 1 base, with 11 bases spanning the gap. The CDR3 covers 14 residues. Sequencing was performed on memory CD4+ T cells sorted from blood. Stated subset: CD45RA-negative fraction. The chain joins TRBV18 to TRBJ1-1; the D gene is possibly TRBD1 (5 bases). This TCR came from a woman aged 25 to 45 in good health. The CDR3 loop reads CASSSGTPNTEAFF. The CDR3 region has the DNA TGTGCCAGCTCATCCGGGACGCCGAACACTGAAGCTTTCTTT. Drawing the rest from reference TRBV18 and TRBJ1-1, the complete variable domain is NAGVMQNPRHLVRRRGQEARLRCSPMKGHSHVYWYRQLPEEGLKFMVYLQKENIIDESGMPKERFSAEFPKEGPSILRIQQVVRGDSAAYFCASSSGTPNTEAFFGQGTRLTVV.